The 22 T cell receptor beta chains below were found in one sample sequenced in a study of blood T cell repertoires in COVID-19 (dated by TCRdb to about 2020). The library was obtained by the immunoSEQ multiplex PCR assay. TCRdb re-hosts the immuneACCESS table, in-frame sequences only. Its copies lack some clones; in the studies checked, an unresolved V gene accounts for under half of them, and the cause for the rest is not known. The sample table holds about 280,000 clones, of which 90% were seen once. 1.5% to 2% of the sample goes to the ten largest clones. The material sequenced was PBMCs or T cells enriched from blood (not recorded which). These receptors originate from a woman aged 18-29 years with acute COVID-19.

The rearrangement uses TRBV19 and TRBJ1-5; tentative D call: TRBD1 (6 bases). The germline V gene has CDR1 LNHDA and CDR2 SQIVND (reference sequence). CDR3 length: 12 residues. Trimming removed 9 bases at V and 6 bases at J, with 12 bases between. CDR3 nucleotide sequence: TGTGCCAGCTCCCAGGGGTTTCAGCCCCAGCATTTT. It translates to CASSQGFQPQHF.

This chain joins TRBV19 and TRBJ2-3, with D possibly TRBD2 on 6 matching bases. This CDR3 spans 15 amino acids. CDR1 and CDR2 from the germline V gene are LNHDA and SQIVND (reference sequence). The V end was cut by 6 bases, the J end by 5 bases, with 18 bases between. The CDR3 loop is CASSPRRESRDTQYF. The DNA of the CDR3 is TGTGCCAGTAGCCCACGGAGGGAATCGCGAGATACGCAGTATTTT.

The rearrangement uses TRBV6-2 or TRBV6-3 and TRBJ1-2, with a weak D call TRBD1 (6 bases). V was pared by 6 bases and J by 6 bases, with 14 bases between. From germline, CDR1 is MNHEY and CDR2 SVGEGT. This CDR3 region has 13 residues. The DNA for the CDR3 is TGTGCCAGCAGACCTACAGGGCGAAATGGCTACACCTTC. This sequence encodes CASRPTGRNGYTF.

The gene calls are TRBV7-9 and TRBJ2-1; 13 nucleotides align to TRBD2. V lost 7 bases to trimming and J lost 1 base; unmatched junction nucleotides: 4. Germline V lookup: CDR1 SEHNR, CDR2 FQNEAQ (reference sequence). CDR3 length equals 16 residues. The CDR3 bases are TGTGCCAGCACGGGACTAGCGGGACTTTCCTACAATGAGCAGTTCTTC. This encodes CASTGLAGLSYNEQFF.

The chain joins TRBV19 to TRBJ1-6, with D perhaps TRBD1 (5 bases). CDR3 length: 14 amino acids. The germline V and J ends were trimmed by 6 bases and 5 bases, with 11 bases remaining between them. The germline V gene has CDR1 LNHDA and CDR2 SQIVND (reference sequence). The CDR3 DNA follows: TGTGCCAGTAGGGCGGGGGTCGATAATTCACCCCTCCACTTT. It translates to CASRAGVDNSPLHF.

The rearrangement joins TRBV13 to TRBJ2-3; 12 positions agree with TRBD1. This CDR3 is 16 amino acids long. The trim removed 3 bases at V and 4 bases at J, leaving 5 bases unmatched. Germline V gives CDR1 PRHDT, CDR2 FYEKMQ (reference sequence). The chain's CDR3 is CASSFGTGGAADTQYF. In DNA form, the CDR3 reads TGTGCCAGCAGCTTTGGGACAGGGGGCGCCGCAGATACGCAGTATTTT.

V usage is TRBV11-2 and J usage is TRBJ2-1; 12 nucleotides line up with TRBD2. CDR3 length: 16 amino acids. Germline values: CDR1 SGHAT, CDR2 FQNNGV. Trimming took 4 bases from V and 6 from J; bases not matched to a gene: 7. As DNA, the CDR3 is TGTGCCAGCAGCTCCCTTCTAGCGGGGGGGGCCAATGAGCAGTTCTTC. It specifies CASSSLLAGGANEQFF. Based on the CDR3 plus reference TRBV11-2 and TRBJ2-1, the full variable domain is EAGVAQSPRYKIIEKRQSVAFWCNPISGHATLYWYQQILGQGPKLLIQFQNNGVVDDSQLPKDRFSAERLKGVDSTLKIQPAKLEDSAVYLCASSSLLAGGANEQFFGPGTRLTVL.

The rearrangement links TRBV7-9 to TRBJ2-2; maybe TRBD1 (6 bases). V lost 4 bases and J 7 bases, leaving 7 bases between the germline ends. Germline V lookup: CDR1 SEHNR, CDR2 FQNEAQ (reference sequence). The CDR3 has 12 amino acids. CDR3: CASSSGHGELFF. DNA of the CDR3: TGTGCCAGCAGCTCGGGACACGGGGAGCTGTTTTTT.

The genes are TRBV5-6 and TRBJ2-7; 7 bases are a match to TRBD1. Germline V gene data show CDR1 as SGHDT and CDR2 as YYEEEE. This CDR3 is built from 14 residues. J was trimmed by 4 bases and V by 0 bases; bases with no gene match: 4. Here the CDR3 reads CASSLVDRVYEQYF. DNA for the CDR3: TGTGCCAGCAGCTTGGTCGACAGGGTGTACGAGCAGTACTTC.

This chain connects TRBV12-3 or TRBV12-4 to TRBJ1-1; 11 bases line up with TRBD1. Trimming took 6 bases from V and 7 from J; bases not matched to a gene: 4. The CDR3 has 13 amino acids. CDR3: CASRDRGRSEAFF. DNA of the CDR3: TGTGCCAGCAGGGACAGGGGGCGGAGTGAAGCTTTCTTT.

The chain uses TRBV28 and TRBJ2-7, with TRBD1 as a possible D gene (5 bases). The CDR3 is 14 amino acids. V lost 5 bases and J 2 bases, leaving 13 bases between the germline ends. Germline CDR1 is MDHEN and CDR2 is SYDVKM. Here the CDR3 reads CASSPKYRTYEQYF. The CDR3 bases are TGTGCCAGCAGTCCAAAGTACAGGACCTACGAGCAGTACTTC.

J is TRBJ2-3 and V is TRBV6-2 or TRBV6-3; 11 nucleotides match TRBD2. V shed 6 bases, J shed 3 bases, and the junction held 8 bases outside the gene matches. CDR1 is MNHEY, CDR2 SVGEGT, per germline. This CDR3 comprises 16 residues. The CDR3 loop reads CASSSTRLAGTDTQYF. The CDR3 nucleotides read TGTGCCAGCAGCAGTACTCGACTAGCGGGAACAGATACGCAGTATTTT.

The rearrangement uses TRBV18 and TRBJ1-6, with 7 bases fitting TRBD1. CDR3 length equals 16 residues. After removal of 1 base from V and 7 bases from J, the junction contained 7 bases not matched to a gene. The germline V gene encodes CDR1 KGHSH and CDR2 LQKENI. CDR3 coding DNA: TGTGCCAGCTCACCACGGAAACAGGGGACCAATTCACCCCTCCACTTT. This gives the protein CASSPRKQGTNSPLHF.

The chain employs TRBV24-1 and TRBJ1-5, with 9 bases matching TRBD1. Germline V gives CDR1 KGHDR, CDR2 SFDVKD. This CDR3 region has 14 residues. V trimming: 3 bases; J trimming: 7 bases; junction bases outside the gene matches: 3. The DNA for the CDR3 is TGTGCCACCAGTGATGACAGGGGGGGGCAGCCCCAGCATTTT. Translation: CATSDDRGGQPQHF.

The rearrangement links TRBV29-1 to TRBJ2-1; TRBD1 matches 9 bases. The junction had 11 bases not matched to a gene; V was cut back by 6 bases and J by 8 bases. CDR1 SQVTM and CDR2 ANQGSEA come from the germline V gene. This CDR3 region has 14 residues. CDR3 amino acids: CSVESGTGWDEQFF. DNA for the CDR3: TGCAGCGTAGAATCCGGGACAGGGTGGGATGAGCAGTTCTTC.

V and J are TRBV5-8 and TRBJ2-1, with 13 bases that match TRBD2. Trimming at V came to 2 bases and at J to 0 bases, leaving 5 bases not matched to a gene. The CDR3 length is 18 residues. CDR1 is SGHTS and CDR2 is YDEGEE in the germline V gene. The CDR3 coding sequence is TGTGCCAGCAGCTTTACCCGGACTAGCGGGGGCTCCTACAATGAGCAGTTCTTC. It translates to CASSFTRTSGGSYNEQFF.

The chain joins TRBV5-1 to TRBJ2-1; D might be TRBD1 (5 bases). V was cut by 1 base and J by 5 bases, with 13 bases left in between. Per the germline V gene, CDR1 is SGHRS and CDR2 is YFSETQ. The CDR3 has 15 amino acids. DNA of the CDR3: TGCGCCAGCAGCTTGTCGCGCAGGGCAGACAATGAGCAGTTCTTC. Translation: CASSLSRRADNEQFF.

The CDR3 DNA sequence: TGTGCCAGCAGCTTATCGACTAGTAAGCAGTTCTTC. Translated, it gives CASSLSTSKQFF. This chain uses TRBV11-3 with TRBJ2-1; TRBD2 is a possible D gene (6 bases). Deletions cut 2 bases from V and 11 bases from J, with 10 bases between. Germline CDR1 reads SGHNT; CDR2 reads YENEEA. The CDR3 sequence is 12 residues long.

In this sample, this clone turned up a few times. This sequence joins TRBV18 and TRBJ2-7, with 7 bases fitting TRBD1. V lost 2 bases to trimming and J lost 0 bases; unmatched junction nucleotides: 16. The CDR3 sequence is 19 residues long. CDR1 is KGHSH and CDR2 is LQKENI in the germline V gene. CDR3 coding DNA: TGTGCCAGCTCACCAGGCCTAGGGGACAGCGGACAGAACTCCTACGAGCAGTACTTC. Its translation is CASSPGLGDSGQNSYEQYF.

The chain is built from TRBV2 and TRBJ1-4; 9 bases line up with TRBD1. The germline CDR1 and CDR2 sequences are SNHLY and FYNNEI. V trimming: 6 bases; J trimming: 7 bases; junction bases outside the gene matches: 9. The CDR3 sequence is 15 residues long. Here the CDR3 reads CASRRWTGVAEKLFF. Here the CDR3 DNA reads TGTGCCAGCAGGAGATGGACAGGGGTGGCTGAAAAACTGTTTTTT.

The J gene is TRBJ1-1, the V gene TRBV19; a possible D gene is TRBD1 (5 bases). Trimming shortened V by 7 bases and J by 4 bases, and 16 bases separated the two germline ends. Germline-derived CDR1 and CDR2 are LNHDA and SQIVND (reference sequence). The CDR3 length is 14 residues. The CDR3 nucleotides are TGTGCCAGTATTAGATTCGGGGGTGGCACTGAAGCTTTCTTT. Its translation: CASIRFGGGTEAFF. Full variable domain (rest looked up from reference TRBV19 and TRBJ1-1): DGGITQSPKYLFRKEGQNVTLSCEQNLNHDAMYWYRQDPGQGLRLIYYSQIVNDFQKGDIAEGYSVSREKKESFPLTVTSAQKNPTAFYLCASIRFGGGTEAFFGQGTRLTVV.

The count of this clone is one. This chain joins TRBV5-1 and TRBJ1-1, with D unresolved. Germline V lookup: CDR1 SGHRS, CDR2 YFSETQ. The CDR3 has 13 residues. The ends were cut back, 4 bases at V and 1 base at J, with 8 bases in the middle. For the CDR3, the DNA is TGCGCCAGCAGCCTGTTCGGGAACACTGAAGCTTTCTTT. Its protein is CASSLFGNTEAFF.